The present T cell receptor (beta chain) was sequenced within a study of blood T cell repertoires in COVID-19. Study context: The analysed material was cDNA or gDNA that came from T cells, B-cell-depleted T cells, or PBMCs.

Repertoires were generated with immunoSEQ multiplex PCR, while TCRdb's copy carries only in-frame clones and drops some. The sample carries 200,000 to 300,000 clones, over 75% recorded once. The sequence came from a woman under 40 with acute or convalescent COVID-19. The sequencing sample was made of peripheral blood.

The CDR3 sequence: CSARAFSEQYF. The CDR3 DNA reads as TGCAGTGCTAGAGCTTTTAGTGAACAGTACTTC. The V gene is TRBV20-1, the J gene TRBJ2-7; D is uncertain. V gave up 1 base and J gave up 10 bases, with 11 bases separating them. The CDR3 consists of 11 residues. Germline V gene sequence: CDR1 DFQATT, CDR2 SNEGSKA (reference sequence).